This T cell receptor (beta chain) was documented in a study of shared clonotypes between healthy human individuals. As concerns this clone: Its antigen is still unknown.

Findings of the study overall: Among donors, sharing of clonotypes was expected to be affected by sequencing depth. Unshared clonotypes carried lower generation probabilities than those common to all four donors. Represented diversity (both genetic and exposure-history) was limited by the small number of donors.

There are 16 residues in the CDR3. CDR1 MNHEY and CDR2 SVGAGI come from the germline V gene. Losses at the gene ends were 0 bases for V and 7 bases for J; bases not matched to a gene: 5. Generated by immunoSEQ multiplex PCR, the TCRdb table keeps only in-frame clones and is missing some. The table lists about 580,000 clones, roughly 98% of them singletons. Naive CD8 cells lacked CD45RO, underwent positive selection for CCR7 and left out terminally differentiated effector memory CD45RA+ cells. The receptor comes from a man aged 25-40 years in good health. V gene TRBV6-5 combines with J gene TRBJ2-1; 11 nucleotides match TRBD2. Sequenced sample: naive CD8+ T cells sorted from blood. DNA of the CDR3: TGTGCCAGCAGTTACTCGCGGAGACTAGCGGGAAATGAGCAGTTCTTC. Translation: CASSYSRRLAGNEQFF.